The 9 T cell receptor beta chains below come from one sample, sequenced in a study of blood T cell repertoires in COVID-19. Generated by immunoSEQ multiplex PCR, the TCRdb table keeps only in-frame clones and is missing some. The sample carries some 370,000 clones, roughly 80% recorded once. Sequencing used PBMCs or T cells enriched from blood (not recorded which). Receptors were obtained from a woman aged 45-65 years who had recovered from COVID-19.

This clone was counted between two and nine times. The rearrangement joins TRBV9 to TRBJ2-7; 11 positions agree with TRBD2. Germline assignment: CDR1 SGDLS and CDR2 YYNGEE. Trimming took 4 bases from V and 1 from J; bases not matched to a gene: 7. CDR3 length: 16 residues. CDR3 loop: CASSRGLAGGSYEQYF. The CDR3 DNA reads TGTGCCAGCAGCCGAGGGCTAGCGGGAGGTTCCTACGAGCAGTACTTC.

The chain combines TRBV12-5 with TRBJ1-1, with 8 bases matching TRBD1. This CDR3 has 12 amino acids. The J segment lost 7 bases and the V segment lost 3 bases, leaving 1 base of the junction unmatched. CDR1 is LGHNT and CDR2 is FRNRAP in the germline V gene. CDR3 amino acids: CASGFGTGEAFF. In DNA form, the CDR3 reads TGTGCTAGTGGTTTCGGGACAGGTGAAGCTTTCTTT.

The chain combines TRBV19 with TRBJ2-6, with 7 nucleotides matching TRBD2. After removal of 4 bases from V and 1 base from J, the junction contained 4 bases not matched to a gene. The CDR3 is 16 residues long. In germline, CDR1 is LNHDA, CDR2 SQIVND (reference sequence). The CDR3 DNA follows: TGTGCCAGTAGTACGCTGGGAGGGTCTGGGGCCAACGTCCTGACTTTC. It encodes CASSTLGGSGANVLTF.

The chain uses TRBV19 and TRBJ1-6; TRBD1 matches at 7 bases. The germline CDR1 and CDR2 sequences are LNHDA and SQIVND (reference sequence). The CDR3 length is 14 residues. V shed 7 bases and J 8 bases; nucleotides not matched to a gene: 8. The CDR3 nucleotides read TGTGCCAGTACCACAGGGACAGAATATTCACCCCTCCACTTT. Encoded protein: CASTTGTEYSPLHF.

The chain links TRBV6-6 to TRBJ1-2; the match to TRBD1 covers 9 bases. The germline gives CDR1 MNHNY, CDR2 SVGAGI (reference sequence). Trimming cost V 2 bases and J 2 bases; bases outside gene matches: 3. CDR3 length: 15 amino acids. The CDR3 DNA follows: TGTGCCAGCAGTTACCCACAGGGGGCGAACTATGGCTACACCTTC. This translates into CASSYPQGANYGYTF.

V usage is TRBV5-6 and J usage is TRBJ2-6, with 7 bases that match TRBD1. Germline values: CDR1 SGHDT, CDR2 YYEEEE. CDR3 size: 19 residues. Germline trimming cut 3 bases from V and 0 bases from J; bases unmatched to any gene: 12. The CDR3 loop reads CASSSLRDSDNSGANVLTF. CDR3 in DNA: TGTGCCAGCAGCTCTCTAAGGGACAGCGACAACTCTGGGGCCAACGTCCTGACTTTC.

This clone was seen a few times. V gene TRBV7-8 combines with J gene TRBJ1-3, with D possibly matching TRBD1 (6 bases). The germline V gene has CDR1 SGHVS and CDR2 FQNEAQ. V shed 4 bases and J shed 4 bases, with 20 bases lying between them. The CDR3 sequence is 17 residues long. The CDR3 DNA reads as TGTGCCAGCAGCTCACGGACAGCATCGACGGGGGGAAACACCATATATTTT. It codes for CASSSRTASTGGNTIYF. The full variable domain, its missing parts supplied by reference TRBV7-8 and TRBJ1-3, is GAGVSQSPRYKVAKRGQDVALRCDPISGHVSLFWYQQALGQGPEFLTYFQNEAQLDKSGLPSDRFFAERPEGSVSTLKIQRTQQEDSAVYLCASSSRTASTGGNTIYFGEGSWLTVV.

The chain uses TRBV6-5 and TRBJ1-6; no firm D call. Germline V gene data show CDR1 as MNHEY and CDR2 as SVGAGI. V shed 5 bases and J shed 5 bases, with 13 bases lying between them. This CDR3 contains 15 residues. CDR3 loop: CASSRVVGDNSPLHF. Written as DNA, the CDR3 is TGTGCCAGCAGTCGGGTCGTGGGAGATAATTCACCCCTCCACTTT.

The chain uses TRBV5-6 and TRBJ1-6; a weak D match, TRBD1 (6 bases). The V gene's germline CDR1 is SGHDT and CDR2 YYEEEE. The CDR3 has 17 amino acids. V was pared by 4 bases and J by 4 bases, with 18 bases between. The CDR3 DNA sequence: TGTGCCAGCAGCCAGACACCGAAGGGGGTTTATAATTCACCCCTCCACTTT. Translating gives CASSQTPKGVYNSPLHF.